The 26 T cell receptor beta chains in this list originate from one sample, sequenced in a study of molecular identifiers for immune sequencing clone quantification. TCRdb reprocessed the PCR reads via MiXCR and lists one record per CDR3 protein. The sample records 80,000 to 95,000 distinct CDR3 sequences, 15% to 20% being singletons. Sample: naive CD8+ T cells from blood, with Jurkat cell RNA spiked in. The subset was: FACS-sorted CD8+CD4-CCR7+CD45RA+ naive T cells. The receptors derive from a human donor in good health. Some libraries in this study had Jurkat cell RNA spiked in.

This clonotype was picked up many times. This chain uses TRBV7-9 with TRBJ2-4; TRBD2 aligns across 15 bases. J gave up 3 bases and V 4 bases, and 7 bases lay outside the gene matches. The CDR3 has 18 amino acids. Looked up from germline, CDR1 is SEHNR and CDR2 is FQNEAQ (reference sequence). CDR3 DNA sequence: TGTGCCAGCAGCTCAGGACTAGCGGGAGGGGATGGCAAAAACATTCAGTACTTC. This gives the protein CASSSGLAGGDGKNIQYF.

This clonotype was detected only a few times. V and J are TRBV10-3 and TRBJ2-3; TRBD2 aligns across 12 bases. This CDR3 is 14 amino acids long. The V and J ends lost 6 bases and 4 bases, in that order; junction bases with no gene match: 2. Germline CDR1 is ENHRY and CDR2 is SYGVKD. CDR3 sequence reads: CAISLAGGSDTQYF. CDR3 in DNA: TGTGCCATCAGCCTAGCGGGAGGGTCAGATACGCAGTATTTT.

This clonotype showed up many times. The chain uses TRBV5-1 and TRBJ2-3; D is perhaps TRBD1 (5 bases). The CDR3 extends over 17 amino acids. V lost 3 bases, J lost 0 bases, and 17 bases lay in between. Per germline, CDR1 SGHRS and CDR2 YFSETQ. In DNA, the CDR3 is TGCGCCAGCAGCTCGCAACAGGAATATCCTAGCACAGATACGCAGTATTTT. Its protein is CASSSQQEYPSTDTQYF.

There are many counts of this clonotype. The chain uses TRBV3-1 and TRBJ2-3; D unresolved. The germline CDR1 and CDR2 sequences are LGHDT and YNNKEL (reference sequence). The CDR3 is 15 amino acids. Trimming took 3 bases from V and 4 from J, leaving 14 bases between them. CDR3 DNA: TGTGCCAGCAGCCAGTTTTCCAGTAGTTCAGATACGCAGTATTTT. Translated: CASSQFSSSSDTQYF.

This clonotype was counted ten times or more. The chain is built from TRBV4-3 and TRBJ1-2; possibly TRBD1 for D (6 bases). Trimming cost V 0 bases and J 4 bases, with 9 bases left between them. The CDR3 covers 14 residues. Germline assignment: CDR1 LGHNA and CDR2 YSLEER. The CDR3 here is CASSQEGQFYGYTF. The CDR3 DNA sequence: TGCGCCAGCAGCCAAGAAGGACAGTTCTATGGCTACACCTTC.

This clonotype appeared a few times. V is TRBV7-9 and J is TRBJ2-3, with D tentatively TRBD1 (5 bases). Trimming took off 5 bases at V and 6 bases at J, with 12 bases between the two ends. Germline CDR1 reads SEHNR; CDR2 reads FQNEAQ (reference sequence). This CDR3 is built from 13 residues. CDR3 residues: CASSRPTVDTQYF. The CDR3, as DNA: TGTGCCAGCAGCCGACCGACAGTGGATACGCAGTATTTT.

Turning to this clonotype: A much larger clone differs from this one at a single base, so this may be a read error. The CDR3 region is CAWSPGLSHEQYF. The CDR3 DNA reads as TGTGCCTGGAGCCCTGGTCTTTCCCACGAGCAGTACTTC. This chain links TRBV30 with TRBJ2-7; D is ambiguous. Germline CDR1 and CDR2: GTSNPN and SVGIG (reference sequence). CDR3 length: 13 residues. The V end was cut by 3 bases, the J end by 5 bases, with 14 bases between.

This clonotype was observed many times. The chain employs TRBV7-9 and TRBJ2-3; weak D call: TRBD2 (6 bases). The germline V and J ends were trimmed by 3 bases and 2 bases, with 9 bases remaining between them. Germline V gene lookup returns CDR1 SEHNR and CDR2 FQNEAQ (reference sequence). This CDR3 is built from 14 residues. The CDR3 DNA sequence: TGTGCCAGCAGCTTCGGGGGTCACACAGATACGCAGTATTTT. This sequence encodes CASSFGGHTDTQYF.

Many counts were recorded for this clonotype. The chain couples TRBV7-8 to TRBJ1-4, with TRBD1 identical over 7 bases. The ends lost 5 bases at V and 5 bases at J; junction bases unmatched: 14. This CDR3 contains 17 residues. Germline V gives CDR1 SGHVS, CDR2 FQNEAQ. The CDR3 here is CASSPAIVDRRNEKLFF. The CDR3 DNA reads TGTGCCAGCAGCCCCGCCATTGTGGACAGGAGAAATGAAAAACTGTTTTTT. The complete variable domain, with remaining parts taken from reference TRBV7-8 and TRBJ1-4, reads GAGVSQSPRYKVAKRGQDVALRCDPISGHVSLFWYQQALGQGPEFLTYFQNEAQLDKSGLPSDRFFAERPEGSVSTLKIQRTQQEDSAVYLCASSPAIVDRRNEKLFFGSGTQLSVL.

At least ten counts were recorded for this clonotype. V is TRBV7-9 and J is TRBJ2-5, with a tentative D call TRBD2 (6 bases). From germline, CDR1 is SEHNR and CDR2 FQNEAQ (reference sequence). The CDR3 is 15 residues long. Trimming removed 3 bases from V and 1 base from J, with 12 bases in between. Here the CDR3 reads CASSFFGGAQETQYF. The CDR3 bases are TGTGCCAGCAGCTTCTTCGGCGGGGCCCAAGAGACCCAGTACTTC.

This clonotype was seen many times. The genes are TRBV7-9 and TRBJ2-3; D tentatively fits TRBD1 or TRBD2 (7 bases each). Deletions cut 5 bases from V and 2 bases from J, with 20 bases between. The germline V gene encodes CDR1 SEHNR and CDR2 FQNEAQ (reference sequence). The length of the CDR3 is 17 residues. The CDR3 region has the DNA TGTGCCAGCAGCCCCCTGGGGGGGCAGGGGGTCACAGATACGCAGTATTTT. Encoded protein: CASSPLGGQGVTDTQYF. The complete variable domain, with remaining parts taken from reference TRBV7-9 and TRBJ2-3, reads DTGVSQNPRHKITKRGQNVTFRCDPISEHNRLYWYRQTLGQGPEFLTYFQNEAQLEKSRLLSDRFSAERPKGSFSTLEIQRTEQGDSAMYLCASSPLGGQGVTDTQYFGPGTRLTVL.

This clonotype was detected many times. The chain employs TRBV14 and TRBJ2-3; the match to TRBD2 covers 8 bases. CDR1 is SGHDN and CDR2 is FVKESK in the germline V gene. The trim removed 4 bases at V and 4 bases at J, leaving 10 bases unmatched. The CDR3 loop spans 16 amino acids. The CDR3 region has the DNA TGTGCCAGCAGCCTATGGTCCGGGACTAGGTCAGATACGCAGTATTTT. Translating gives CASSLWSGTRSDTQYF.

As regards this clonotype: It may be a read error: a sequence one base away is much more abundant. The chain carries TRBV7-9 and TRBJ2-7; TRBD1 is a possible D gene (5 bases). In germline, CDR1 is SEHNR, CDR2 FQNEAQ (reference sequence). CDR3 length equals 15 residues. The CDR3 sequence: CTSSLAVRVDEEQYF. The CDR3 coding sequence is TGTACCAGCAGCTTAGCCGTCAGGGTAGACGAGGAGCAGTACTTC.

This clonotype has at least ten counts. This chain uses TRBV11-2 with TRBJ2-7, with 7 nucleotides matching TRBD1. CDR3 length: 15 residues. V lost 1 base, J lost 0 bases, and 3 bases stayed unmatched. Germline lookup yields CDR1 SGHAT and CDR2 FQNNGV. The CDR3 reads CASSLVGTASYEQYF. The CDR3 DNA reads as TGTGCCAGCAGCTTAGTAGGGACAGCCTCCTACGAGCAGTACTTC. Filled out from reference TRBV11-2 and TRBJ2-7, the complete variable domain reads EAGVAQSPRYKIIEKRQSVAFWCNPISGHATLYWYQQILGQGPKLLIQFQNNGVVDDSQLPKDRFSAERLKGVDSTLKIQPAKLEDSAVYLCASSLVGTASYEQYFGPGTRLTVT.

The J gene is TRBJ2-3, the V gene TRBV6-5; D ambiguous. The CDR3 is 14 residues long. V was pared by 3 bases and J by 1 base, with 8 bases between. CDR1 and CDR2 from the germline V gene are MNHEY and SVGAGI. The DNA for the CDR3 is TGTGCCAGCAGTTATAGGCAGGGCACAGATACGCAGTATTTT. This gives the protein CASSYRQGTDTQYF.

This clonotype was seen many times. The chain is built from TRBV27 and TRBJ1-2; perhaps TRBD1 as D (6 bases). V shed 5 bases and J shed 5 bases, with 18 bases lying between them. The CDR3 loop spans 15 amino acids. Germline V CDR1 and CDR2: MNHEY, SMNVEV (reference sequence). CDR3 region: CASSKSGRGGYGYTF. CDR3 nucleotides: TGTGCCAGCAGTAAATCAGGGAGGGGGGGGTATGGCTACACCTTC.

This clonotype was counted many times. V gene TRBV4-2 combines with J gene TRBJ1-5; TRBD1 is a possible D gene (5 bases). Germline lookup yields CDR1 LGHNA and CDR2 YNFKEQ. V lost 1 base to trimming and J lost 2 bases, with 9 bases between them. The CDR3 is 15 residues long. The CDR3 DNA reads as TGTGCCAGCAGCCAAGGCAGGGTTGGCAATCAGCCCCAGCATTTT. Its translation is CASSQGRVGNQPQHF.

Comment on this clonotype: A much larger clone sits a single nucleotide away, making a read error possible. The V call is TRBV7-6, the J call TRBJ1-1; 10 nucleotides line up with TRBD1. CDR1 SGHVS and CDR2 FNYEAQ come from the germline V gene. CDR3 size: 14 residues. The CDR3 loop is CASSTGQGNAEAFF. The DNA of the CDR3 is TGTGCCAGCAGCACGGGACAGGGGAACGCTGAAGCTTTCTTT. Filled out from reference TRBV7-6 and TRBJ1-1, the complete variable domain reads GAGVSQSPRYKVTKRGQDVALRCDPISGHVSLYWYRQALGQGPEFLTYFNYEAQQDKSGLPNDRFSAERPEGSISTLTIQRTEQRDSAMYRCASSTGQGNAEAFFGQGTRLTVV.

This clonotype appeared once. The V and J genes are TRBV5-6 and TRBJ2-7; TRBD2 might be the D (6 bases). V was clipped by 0 bases and J by 2 bases, with 9 bases between them. There are 14 residues in the CDR3. In germline, CDR1 is SGHDT, CDR2 YYEEEE. The CDR3 loop is CASSLGGLTYEQYF. CDR3 DNA sequence: TGTGCCAGCAGCTTGGGGGGACTGACCTACGAGCAGTACTTC.

For this clonotype: This may be a read error, as it is one base from a much larger clone. The gene calls are TRBV2 and TRBJ2-7; tentatively, D is TRBD2 (6 bases). The CDR3 runs 13 residues. Trimming cost V 5 bases and J 5 bases, with 13 bases left between them. The V gene's germline CDR1 is SNHLY and CDR2 FYNNEI. DNA for the CDR3: TGTGCCAGCAGTCCGGGACTTACGGACGAGCAGTACTTC. It encodes CASSPGLTDEQYF. The variable domain in full, completed from reference TRBV2 and TRBJ2-7, reads EPEVTQTPSHQVTQMGQEVILRCVPISNHLYFYWYRQILGQKVEFLVSFYNNEISEKSEIFDDQFSVERPDGSNFTLKIRSTKLEDSAMYFCASSPGLTDEQYFGPGTRLTVT.

Many counts were recorded for this clonotype. V is TRBV4-3 and J is TRBJ2-7; 9 positions match TRBD1. After removal of 4 bases from V and 3 bases from J, the junction contained 4 bases not matched to a gene. In germline, CDR1 is LGHNA, CDR2 YSLEER. CDR3 size: 14 residues. CDR3 in amino acids: CASSPATGGYEQYF. CDR3 nucleotide sequence: TGCGCCAGCAGCCCTGCGACAGGGGGCTACGAGCAGTACTTC.

This sequence joins TRBV4-1 and TRBJ2-6, with D uncertain. The CDR3 contains 18 residues. The V gene lost 2 bases and the J gene lost 0 bases, with 14 bases spanning the gap. Germline values: CDR1 MGHRA, CDR2 YSYEKL. The CDR3 DNA sequence: TGCGCCAGCAGCCAAAAGGACCAAAGGAGCTCTGGGGCCAACGTCCTGACTTTC. Its translation is CASSQKDQRSSGANVLTF.

At least ten counts were recorded for this clonotype. This chain joins TRBV27 and TRBJ2-3; the D gene is possibly TRBD1 (6 bases). This CDR3 comprises 15 residues. Germline V gene lookup returns CDR1 MNHEY and CDR2 SMNVEV (reference sequence). V lost 8 bases to trimming and J lost 2 bases, with 17 bases between them. The DNA of the CDR3 is TGTGCCAGCCGAGGGGGTGCTTGGTCCACAGATACGCAGTATTTT. This encodes CASRGGAWSTDTQYF.

This clonotype occurred many times. The V call is TRBV3-1, the J call TRBJ2-3; D remains unclear. CDR3 length: 15 residues. Between the trimmed V and J ends, which lost 1 base and 2 bases, there was a span of 10 bases. The germline V gene encodes CDR1 LGHDT and CDR2 YNNKEL (reference sequence). CDR3 sequence: CASSQGVDLTDTQYF. The CDR3 DNA reads TGTGCCAGCAGCCAAGGTGTGGACCTCACAGATACGCAGTATTTT.

This clonotype was detected ten times or more. The chain links TRBV30 to TRBJ2-7; D is possibly TRBD1 or TRBD2 (5 bases each). Germline V gene sequence: CDR1 GTSNPN, CDR2 SVGIG (reference sequence). Between the trimmed V and J ends, which lost 4 bases and 6 bases, there was a span of 16 bases. The CDR3 length is 13 residues. CDR3 sequence (DNA): TGTGCCTGGACCCGAATAACCGGGGCCGAGCAGTACTTC. It encodes CAWTRITGAEQYF.

This clonotype was counted ten times or more. The chain combines TRBV11-3 with TRBJ2-2; tentative D call: TRBD2 (5 bases). CDR3 length: 15 amino acids. Trimming took off 5 bases at V and 2 bases at J, with 12 bases between the two ends. Germline V gene sequence: CDR1 SGHNT, CDR2 YENEEA. In DNA, the CDR3 is TGTGCCAGCAGCCCGTCACGGGGAAACACCGGGGAGCTGTTTTTT. The encoded protein is CASSPSRGNTGELFF.